Following are 14 T cell receptor beta chains from one sample sequenced in a study of cytomegalovirus exposure and HLA in healthy donors. Generated by immunoSEQ multiplex PCR, the TCRdb table keeps only in-frame clones and is missing some. The sample includes under 300,000 clones, roughly 85% of them seen just once. Sequencing input: PBMCs. The receptors come from a woman between 18 and 29 years old in good health and CMV-seronegative.

The chain is built from TRBV30 and TRBJ2-7, with 10 bases matching TRBD2. The CDR3 spans 17 residues. From germline, CDR1 is GTSNPN and CDR2 SVGIG (reference sequence). With 1 base clipped from V and 7 bases from J, the junction kept 16 bases outside the gene matches. The CDR3 DNA is TGTGCCTGGAGTGAGATAGCGGGGGGCCTAACACGGGGAGAGCAGTACTTC. Protein sequence: CAWSEIAGGLTRGEQYF.

The chain joins TRBV5-1 to TRBJ1-5, with TRBD1 as a possible D gene (5 bases). With 4 bases removed from V and 3 bases from J, the gap between germline ends came to 20 bases. Germline CDR1 and CDR2: SGHRS and YFSETQ. The CDR3 has 17 amino acids. The CDR3 sequence is CASSAPGRVRYNQPQHF. The CDR3 coding sequence is TGCGCCAGCAGCGCCCCTGGCAGGGTAAGGTACAATCAGCCCCAGCATTTT.

The chain couples TRBV30 to TRBJ2-3, with 8 bases aligning to TRBD2. V trimming: 4 bases; J trimming: 0 bases; junction bases outside the gene matches: 3. CDR3 size: 14 residues. Germline CDR1 and CDR2: GTSNPN and SVGIG (reference sequence). This CDR3 reads CAWTGGGSTDTQYF. The CDR3 DNA sequence: TGTGCCTGGACCGGCGGGGGGAGCACAGATACGCAGTATTTT. The full variable domain, completed using reference TRBV30 and TRBJ2-3, is SQTIHQWPATLVQPVGSPLSLECTVEGTSNPNLYWYRQAAGRGLQLLFYSVGIGQISSEVPQNLSASRPQDRQFILSSKKLLLSDSGFYLCAWTGGGSTDTQYFGPGTRLTVL.

The gene calls are TRBV27 and TRBJ2-1, with D tentatively TRBD2 (6 bases). Germline CDR1 MNHEY, CDR2 SMNVEV (reference sequence). V gave up 2 bases and J gave up 8 bases, with 16 bases separating them. CDR3 length: 15 residues. CDR3: CASSLRAGPRDEQFF. In DNA, the CDR3 is TGTGCCAGCAGTTTAAGGGCGGGGCCTAGGGATGAGCAGTTCTTC.

V usage is TRBV11-3 and J usage is TRBJ2-1; 10 nucleotides match TRBD2. This CDR3 comprises 15 residues. V gave up 5 bases and J gave up 1 base; unmatched junction bases: 2. The V gene's germline CDR1 is SGHNT and CDR2 YENEEA. Written as DNA, the CDR3 is TGTGCCAGCAGCCCGGGACTAGCGTCCTACAATGAGCAGTTCTTC. Translating gives CASSPGLASYNEQFF.

This rearrangement joins TRBV25-1 to TRBJ2-3; D is possibly TRBD2 (5 bases). CDR1 and CDR2 (germline): MGHDK, SYGVNS. V lost 3 bases and J lost 4, with 17 bases in between. The CDR3 loop spans 16 amino acids. CDR3 region: CASSEGIARSADTQYF. DNA for the CDR3: TGTGCCAGCAGTGAGGGGATAGCGAGAAGCGCAGATACGCAGTATTTT.

This chain uses TRBV2 with TRBJ2-7, with 7 bases fitting TRBD1. Per germline, CDR1 SNHLY and CDR2 FYNNEI. Losses at the gene ends were 8 bases for V and 0 bases for J; bases not matched to a gene: 4. The CDR3 loop spans 13 amino acids. CDR3 DNA: TGTGCCAGCTCACAGGGGTTCTCCTACGAGCAGTACTTC. This gives the protein CASSQGFSYEQYF.

V usage is TRBV30 and J usage is TRBJ2-7; 10 nucleotides agree with TRBD2. This CDR3 is 16 amino acids long. Losses at the gene ends were 4 bases for V and 0 bases for J; bases not matched to a gene: 9. Germline V gives CDR1 GTSNPN, CDR2 SVGIG (reference sequence). The CDR3 spells CAWTGLAGASSYEQYF. CDR3 coding DNA: TGTGCCTGGACCGGCCTAGCGGGGGCTAGCTCCTACGAGCAGTACTTC.

The CDR3 loop reads CSVVVTGNQPQHF. DNA for the CDR3: TGCAGCGTTGTAGTGACAGGCAATCAGCCCCAGCATTTT. The rearrangement uses TRBV29-1 and TRBJ1-5; D is possibly TRBD1 (5 bases). The V gene's germline CDR1 is SQVTM and CDR2 ANQGSEA. There are 13 residues in the CDR3. V was clipped by 4 bases and J by 2 bases, with 9 bases between them.

The chain has TRBV19 and TRBJ1-6; the D is unclear. V lost 5 bases and J 7 bases, leaving 15 bases between the germline ends. The V gene's germline CDR1 is LNHDA and CDR2 SQIVND (reference sequence). The CDR3 consists of 15 residues. The CDR3 is CASSPVRAENSPLHF. The CDR3, as DNA: TGTGCCAGTAGTCCCGTGAGGGCGGAAAATTCACCCCTCCACTTT.

J is TRBJ2-7 and V is TRBV27; 8 positions agree with TRBD2. This CDR3 is 14 amino acids long. Germline assignment: CDR1 MNHEY and CDR2 SMNVEV (reference sequence). With 5 bases clipped from V and 5 bases from J, the junction kept 8 bases outside the gene matches. The CDR3 DNA sequence: TGTGCCAGCAGTGCGGGCGGGGGGCGCCACGAGCAGTACTTC. Encoded protein: CASSAGGGRHEQYF.

This clone occurred once. The V call is TRBV19, the J call TRBJ2-1, with D tentatively TRBD2 (6 bases). V lost 5 bases and J 6 bases, leaving 14 bases between the germline ends. The CDR3 spans 14 residues. CDR1 is LNHDA, CDR2 SQIVND, per germline (reference sequence). The CDR3 spells CASSAGIPTNEQFF. DNA for the CDR3: TGTGCCAGTAGTGCGGGGATACCGACCAATGAGCAGTTCTTC.

The rearrangement links TRBV28 to TRBJ1-5; no clear D gene. There are 15 residues in the CDR3. V was cut by 6 bases and J by 0 bases, with 12 bases left in between. Germline V gene sequence: CDR1 MDHEN, CDR2 SYDVKM. The CDR3 sequence: CASSLMTYSNQPQHF. The DNA for the CDR3 is TGTGCCAGCAGCCTCATGACTTATAGCAATCAGCCCCAGCATTTT.

The gene calls are TRBV27 and TRBJ2-7; 8 positions agree with TRBD2. CDR1 is MNHEY, CDR2 SMNVEV, per germline (reference sequence). The length of the CDR3 is 13 residues. V gave up 3 bases and J gave up 6 bases; unmatched junction bases: 4. The CDR3 protein is CASSFPGGSEQYF. The DNA of the CDR3 is TGTGCCAGCAGTTTTCCGGGAGGGAGCGAGCAGTACTTC.